This T cell receptor beta chain was sequenced in a study of blood T cell repertoires in COVID-19. This CDR3 is 14 amino acids long. Germline CDR1 is SGHTA and CDR2 is FQGNSA. The V end lost 5 bases, the J end lost 2 bases, and 10 bases lay between the germline ends. Original processing methods: Amplification from reference gene primers served as the basis for estimated nucleated cell counts. Clones were sequenced by immunoSEQ multiplex PCR, and TCRdb holds only the in-frame ones, with some missing. V and J calls and clone size are copied from that table; D and trimming were computed from the DNA. The repertoire holds around 200,000 clones, with less than 90% as singletons.

The source of this sequence is a woman aged 35 to 49 with acute or convalescent COVID-19. The genes are TRBV7-2 and TRBJ2-1, with D unclear. The sample taken for sequencing was peripheral blood. The CDR3 spells CASSPIPPYNEQFF. As DNA, the CDR3 is TGTGCCAGCAGCCCAATCCCCCCCTACAATGAGCAGTTCTTC.